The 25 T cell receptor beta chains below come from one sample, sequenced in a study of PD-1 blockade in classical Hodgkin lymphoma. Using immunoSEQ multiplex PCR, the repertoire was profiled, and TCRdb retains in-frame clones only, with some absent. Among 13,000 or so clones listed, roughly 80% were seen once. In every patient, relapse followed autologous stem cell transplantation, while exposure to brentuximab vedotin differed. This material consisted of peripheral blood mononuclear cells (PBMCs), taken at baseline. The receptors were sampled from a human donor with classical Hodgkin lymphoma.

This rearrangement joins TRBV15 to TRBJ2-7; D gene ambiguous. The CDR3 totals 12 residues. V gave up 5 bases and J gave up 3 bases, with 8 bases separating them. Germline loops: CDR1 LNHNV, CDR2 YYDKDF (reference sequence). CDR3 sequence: CATSPGYYEQYF. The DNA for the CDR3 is TGTGCCACCAGCCCCGGGTACTACGAGCAGTACTTC.

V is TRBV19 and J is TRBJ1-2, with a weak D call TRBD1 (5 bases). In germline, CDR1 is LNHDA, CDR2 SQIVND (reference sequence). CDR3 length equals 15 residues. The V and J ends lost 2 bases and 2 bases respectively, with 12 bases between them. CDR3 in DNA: TGTGCCAGTAGTATAACTTGGGACGGAAACTATGGCTACACCTTC. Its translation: CASSITWDGNYGYTF.

CDR3 sequence reads: CASRKTTGGAPDTQYF. DNA for the CDR3: TGCGCCAGCAGAAAAACGACAGGGGGCGCCCCAGATACGCAGTATTTT. V usage is TRBV5-1 and J usage is TRBJ2-3; 10 nucleotides match TRBD1. The CDR3 covers 16 residues. Germline lookup yields CDR1 SGHRS and CDR2 YFSETQ. Germline trimming cut 5 bases from V and 4 bases from J; bases unmatched to any gene: 10.

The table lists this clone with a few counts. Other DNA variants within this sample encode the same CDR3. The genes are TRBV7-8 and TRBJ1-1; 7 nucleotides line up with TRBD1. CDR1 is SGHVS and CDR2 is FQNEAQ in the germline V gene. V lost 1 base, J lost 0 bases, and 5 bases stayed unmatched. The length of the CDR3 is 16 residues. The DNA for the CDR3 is TGTGCCAGCAGCTTAGTAGGGGGCGCCATGAACACTGAAGCTTTCTTT. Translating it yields CASSLVGGAMNTEAFF.

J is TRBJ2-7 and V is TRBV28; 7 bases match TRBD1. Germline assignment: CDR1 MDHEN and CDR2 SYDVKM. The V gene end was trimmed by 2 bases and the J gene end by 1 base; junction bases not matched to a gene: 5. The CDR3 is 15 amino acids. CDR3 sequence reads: CASSLQGVGSYEQYF. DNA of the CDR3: TGTGCCAGCAGTTTACAGGGGGTTGGATCCTACGAGCAGTACTTC.

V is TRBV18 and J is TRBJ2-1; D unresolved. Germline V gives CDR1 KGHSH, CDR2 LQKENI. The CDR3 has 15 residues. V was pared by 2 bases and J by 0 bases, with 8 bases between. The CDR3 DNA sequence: TGTGCCAGCTCACCAAGGGTTTCCTCCTACAATGAGCAGTTCTTC. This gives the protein CASSPRVSSYNEQFF.

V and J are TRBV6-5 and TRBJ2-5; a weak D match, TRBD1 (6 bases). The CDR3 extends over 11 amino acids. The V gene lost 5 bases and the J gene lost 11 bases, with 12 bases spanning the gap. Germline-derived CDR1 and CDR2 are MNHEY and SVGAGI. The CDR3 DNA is TGTGCCAGCAGTGTCGACAGGATTCAGTACTTC. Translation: CASSVDRIQYF.

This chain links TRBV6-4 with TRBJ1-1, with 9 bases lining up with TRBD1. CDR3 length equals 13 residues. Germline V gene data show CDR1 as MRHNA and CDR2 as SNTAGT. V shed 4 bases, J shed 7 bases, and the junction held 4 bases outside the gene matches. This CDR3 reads CASSAETGGEAFF. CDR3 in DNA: TGTGCCAGCAGTGCTGAGACAGGGGGTGAAGCTTTCTTT.

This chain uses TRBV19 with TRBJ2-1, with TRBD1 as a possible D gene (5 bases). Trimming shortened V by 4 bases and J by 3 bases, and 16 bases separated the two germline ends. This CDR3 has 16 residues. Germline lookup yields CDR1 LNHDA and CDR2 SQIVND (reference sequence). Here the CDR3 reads CASSKQVGADYNEQFF. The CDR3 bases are TGTGCCAGTAGTAAGCAAGTTGGGGCGGACTACAATGAGCAGTTCTTC. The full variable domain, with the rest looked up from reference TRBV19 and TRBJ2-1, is DGGITQSPKYLFRKEGQNVTLSCEQNLNHDAMYWYRQDPGQGLRLIYYSQIVNDFQKGDIAEGYSVSREKKESFPLTVTSAQKNPTAFYLCASSKQVGADYNEQFFGPGTRLTVL.

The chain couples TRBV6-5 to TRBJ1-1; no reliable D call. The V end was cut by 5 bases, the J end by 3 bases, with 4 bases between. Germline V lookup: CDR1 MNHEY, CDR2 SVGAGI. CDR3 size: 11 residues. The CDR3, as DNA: TGTGCCAGCAGTAAACACACTGAAGCTTTCTTT. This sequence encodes CASSKHTEAFF.

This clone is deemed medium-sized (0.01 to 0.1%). The CDR3 sequence: CASSPLSPRTDTQYF. The CDR3 DNA follows: TGTGCCAGCAGTCCACTCTCACCCCGCACAGATACGCAGTATTTT. The chain joins TRBV6-5 to TRBJ2-3; the D is unclear. Germline CDR1 MNHEY, CDR2 SVGAGI. Trimming pared 5 bases from V and 1 base from J, leaving 13 bases between. The CDR3 runs to 15 residues.

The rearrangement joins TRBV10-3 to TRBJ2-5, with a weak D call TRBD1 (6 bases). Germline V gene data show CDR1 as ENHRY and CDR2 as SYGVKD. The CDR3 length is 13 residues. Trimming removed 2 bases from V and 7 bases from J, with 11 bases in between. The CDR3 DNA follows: TGTGCCATCAGTGAGAGTCAAGGGGGGACCCAGTACTTC. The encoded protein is CAISESQGGTQYF.

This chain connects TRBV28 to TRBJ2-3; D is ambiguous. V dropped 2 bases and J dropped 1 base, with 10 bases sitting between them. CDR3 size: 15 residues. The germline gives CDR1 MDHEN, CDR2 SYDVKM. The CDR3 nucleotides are TGTGCCAGCAGTTTAATCACAAGAGGCACAGATACGCAGTATTTT. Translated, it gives CASSLITRGTDTQYF.

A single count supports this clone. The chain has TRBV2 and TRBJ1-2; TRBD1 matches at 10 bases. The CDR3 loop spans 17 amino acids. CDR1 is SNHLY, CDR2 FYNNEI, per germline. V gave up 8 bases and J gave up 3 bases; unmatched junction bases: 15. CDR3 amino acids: CASWIWTGGSNDYGYTF. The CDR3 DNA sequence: TGTGCCAGCTGGATCTGGACAGGGGGAAGTAATGACTATGGCTACACCTTC.

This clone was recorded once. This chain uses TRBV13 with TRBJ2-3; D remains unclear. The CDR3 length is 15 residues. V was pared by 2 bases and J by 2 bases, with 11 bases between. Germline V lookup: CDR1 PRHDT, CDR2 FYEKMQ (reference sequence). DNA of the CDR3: TGTGCCAGCAGCTTACGGCGACCTTACACAGATACGCAGTATTTT. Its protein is CASSLRRPYTDTQYF.

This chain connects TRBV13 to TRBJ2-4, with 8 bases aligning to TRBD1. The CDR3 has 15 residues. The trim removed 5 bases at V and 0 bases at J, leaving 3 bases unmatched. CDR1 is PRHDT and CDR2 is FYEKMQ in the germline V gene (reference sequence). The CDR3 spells CASSRRGLAKNIQYF. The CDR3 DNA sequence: TGTGCCAGCAGCCGCAGGGGGCTAGCCAAAAACATTCAGTACTTC.

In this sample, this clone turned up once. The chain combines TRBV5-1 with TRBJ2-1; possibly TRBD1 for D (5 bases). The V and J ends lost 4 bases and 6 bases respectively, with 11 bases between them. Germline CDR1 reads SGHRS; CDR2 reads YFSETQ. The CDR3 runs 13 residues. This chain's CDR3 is CASSETARNEQFF. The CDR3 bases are TGCGCCAGCAGCGAGACAGCGCGCAATGAGCAGTTCTTC.

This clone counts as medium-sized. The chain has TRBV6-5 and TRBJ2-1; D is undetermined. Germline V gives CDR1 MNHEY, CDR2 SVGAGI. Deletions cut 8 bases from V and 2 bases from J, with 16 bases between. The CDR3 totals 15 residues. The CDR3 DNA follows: TGTGCCAGCCAACCAAGGCTCCATCCCTACAATGAGCAGTTCTTC. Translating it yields CASQPRLHPYNEQFF.

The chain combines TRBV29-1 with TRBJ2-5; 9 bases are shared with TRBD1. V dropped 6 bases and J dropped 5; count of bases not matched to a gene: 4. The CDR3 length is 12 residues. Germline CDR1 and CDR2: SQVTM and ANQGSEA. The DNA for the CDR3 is TGCAGCGTAGACAGGGGGTTCGAGACCCAGTACTTC. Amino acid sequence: CSVDRGFETQYF.

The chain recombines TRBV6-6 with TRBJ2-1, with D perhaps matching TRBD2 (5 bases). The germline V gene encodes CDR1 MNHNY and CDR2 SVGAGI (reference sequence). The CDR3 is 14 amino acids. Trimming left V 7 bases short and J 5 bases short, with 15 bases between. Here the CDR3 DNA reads TGTGCCAGCAAACCAGAGACGAGGGACAATGAGCAGTTCTTC. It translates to CASKPETRDNEQFF.

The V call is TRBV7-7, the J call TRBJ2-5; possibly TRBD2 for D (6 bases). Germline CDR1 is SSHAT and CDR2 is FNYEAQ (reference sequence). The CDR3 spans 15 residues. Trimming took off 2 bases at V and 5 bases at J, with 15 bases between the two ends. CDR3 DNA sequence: TGTGCCAGCAGCTTATATGCGGAGGCGGGGGAGACCCAGTACTTC. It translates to CASSLYAEAGETQYF.

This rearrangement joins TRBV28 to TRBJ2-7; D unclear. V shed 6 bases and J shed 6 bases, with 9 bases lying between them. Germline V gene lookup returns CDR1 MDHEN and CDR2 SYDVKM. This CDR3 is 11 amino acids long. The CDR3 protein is CASSLPSEQYF. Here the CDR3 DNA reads TGTGCCAGCAGCCTCCCCAGCGAGCAGTACTTC. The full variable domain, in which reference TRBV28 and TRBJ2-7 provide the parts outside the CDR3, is DVKVTQSSRYLVKRTGEKVFLECVQDMDHENMFWYRQDPGLGLRLIYFSYDVKMKEKGDIPEGYSVSREKKERFSLILESASTNQTSMYLCASSLPSEQYFGPGTRLTVT.

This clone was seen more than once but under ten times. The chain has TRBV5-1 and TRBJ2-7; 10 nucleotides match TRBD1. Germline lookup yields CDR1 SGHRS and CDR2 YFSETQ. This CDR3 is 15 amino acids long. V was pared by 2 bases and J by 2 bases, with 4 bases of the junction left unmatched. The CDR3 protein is CASSFLGTGAYEQYF. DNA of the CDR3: TGCGCCAGCAGCTTTTTAGGGACAGGGGCCTACGAGCAGTACTTC. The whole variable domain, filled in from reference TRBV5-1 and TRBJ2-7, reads KAGVTQTPRYLIKTRGQQVTLSCSPISGHRSVSWYQQTPGQGLQFLFEYFSETQRNKGNFPGRFSGRQFSNSRSEMNVSTLELGDSALYLCASSFLGTGAYEQYFGPGTRLTVT.

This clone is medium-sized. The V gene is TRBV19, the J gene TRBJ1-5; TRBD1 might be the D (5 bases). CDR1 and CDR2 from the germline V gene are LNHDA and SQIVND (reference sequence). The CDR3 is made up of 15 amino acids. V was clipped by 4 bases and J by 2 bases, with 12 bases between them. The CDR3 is CASSNFQGGNQPQHF. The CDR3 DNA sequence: TGTGCCAGTAGTAACTTCCAGGGCGGCAATCAGCCCCAGCATTTT.

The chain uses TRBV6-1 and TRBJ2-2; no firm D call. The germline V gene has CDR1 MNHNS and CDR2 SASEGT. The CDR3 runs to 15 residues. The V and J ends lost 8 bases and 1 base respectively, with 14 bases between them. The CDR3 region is CASAIVPGNTGELFF. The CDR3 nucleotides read TGTGCCAGCGCAATCGTCCCCGGGAACACCGGGGAGCTGTTTTTT.